The clone carrying this T cell receptor (beta chain) was counted ten times or more. The V and J ends lost 7 bases and 4 bases respectively, with 16 bases between them. Germline V gene sequence: CDR1 KGHDR, CDR2 SFDVKD. The CDR3 has 14 residues. The data stem from a study of low-dose radiotherapy and immunotherapy resistance in tumors. The overall study: Fractions of 1 Gy went to Cohort 2 every two weeks, for 13 Gy over 26 weeks.

Time point here: before trial treatment. Nivolumab, ipilimumab, aspirin, low-dose cyclophosphamide and low-dose radiotherapy were all administered to the donors. Patients deemed eligible presented with advanced solid tumors lacking tumor-infiltrating lymphocytes. TRAV- and TRBV-specific primers were used for first-strand cDNA, which covered alpha and beta chains. A roughly 20-cycle PCR with a constant-region primer and V-primer adapter amplified TCRs. mRNA that had been isolated underwent amplification through in vitro transcription. TCRdb reprocessed the reads via MiXCR and lists one record per CDR3 protein. The sample consists of 75,000 to 95,000 distinct CDR3 sequences, 8% to 10% of them appearing once.

The starting material was PBMCs, obtained before treatment. This sequence was found in a male donor with prostate cancer. The J gene is TRBJ2-7, the V gene TRBV24-1, with D possibly TRBD1 on 6 matching bases. The CDR3 DNA reads TGTGCCACCAGCCCGCAGGGGTTCTTTTACGAGCAGTACTTC. It yields the protein CATSPQGFFYEQYF.